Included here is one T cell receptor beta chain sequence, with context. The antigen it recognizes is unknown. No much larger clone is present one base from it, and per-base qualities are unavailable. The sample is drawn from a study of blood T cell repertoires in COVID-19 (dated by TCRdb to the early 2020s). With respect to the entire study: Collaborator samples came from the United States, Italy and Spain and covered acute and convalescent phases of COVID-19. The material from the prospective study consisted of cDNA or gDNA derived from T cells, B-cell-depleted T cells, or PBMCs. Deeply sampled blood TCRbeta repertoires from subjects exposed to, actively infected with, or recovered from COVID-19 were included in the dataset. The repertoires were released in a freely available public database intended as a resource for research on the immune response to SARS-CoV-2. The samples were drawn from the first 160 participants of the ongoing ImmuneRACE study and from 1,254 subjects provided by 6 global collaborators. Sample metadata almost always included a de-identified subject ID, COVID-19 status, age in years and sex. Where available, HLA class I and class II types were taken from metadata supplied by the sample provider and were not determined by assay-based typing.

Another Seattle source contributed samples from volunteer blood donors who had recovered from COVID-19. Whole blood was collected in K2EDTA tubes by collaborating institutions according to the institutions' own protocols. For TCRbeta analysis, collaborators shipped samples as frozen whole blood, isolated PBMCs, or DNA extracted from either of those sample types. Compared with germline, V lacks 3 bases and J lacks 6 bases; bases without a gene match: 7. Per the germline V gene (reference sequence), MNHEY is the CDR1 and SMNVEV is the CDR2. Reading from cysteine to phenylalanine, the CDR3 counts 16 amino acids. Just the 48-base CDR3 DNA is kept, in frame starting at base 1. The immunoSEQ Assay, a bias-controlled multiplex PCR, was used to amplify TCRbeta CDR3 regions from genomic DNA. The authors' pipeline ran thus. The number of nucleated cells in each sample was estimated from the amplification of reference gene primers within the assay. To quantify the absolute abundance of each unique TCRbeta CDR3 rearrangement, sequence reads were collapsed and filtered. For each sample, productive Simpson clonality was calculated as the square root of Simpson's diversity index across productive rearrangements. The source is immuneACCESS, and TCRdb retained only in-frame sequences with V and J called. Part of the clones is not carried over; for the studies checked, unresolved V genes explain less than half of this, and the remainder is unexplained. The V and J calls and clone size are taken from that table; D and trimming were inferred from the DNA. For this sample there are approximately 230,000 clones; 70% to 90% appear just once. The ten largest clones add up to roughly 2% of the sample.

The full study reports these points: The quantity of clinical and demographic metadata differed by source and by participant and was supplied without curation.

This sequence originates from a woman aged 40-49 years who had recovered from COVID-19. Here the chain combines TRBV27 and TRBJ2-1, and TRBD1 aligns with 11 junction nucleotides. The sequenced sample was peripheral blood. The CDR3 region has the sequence CASSFPGQGEFNEQFF. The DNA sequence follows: TGTGCCAGCAGTTTCCCGGGACAGGGGGAATTCAATGAGCAGTTCTTC.